This T cell receptor (beta chain) is drawn from a study of blood T cell repertoires in COVID-19. This CDR3 spans 14 amino acids. CDR1 WNHNN and CDR2 SYGVQD come from the germline V gene (reference sequence). V shed 3 bases and J 2 bases; nucleotides not matched to a gene: 1. The method was immunoSEQ multiplex PCR; TCRdb's version includes in-frame clones alone and lacks a portion of them. The sample includes 100,000 to 150,000 clones, about 92% of them seen just once. This chain joins TRBV10-1 and TRBJ2-1; 7 nucleotides align to TRBD1. The receptor was derived from a man aged 45-65 years with active COVID-19. The specimen was peripheral blood. CDR3 bases: TGCGCCAGCAGTGACAGGGGGACCTACAATGAGCAGTTCTTC. This sequence encodes CASSDRGTYNEQFF.